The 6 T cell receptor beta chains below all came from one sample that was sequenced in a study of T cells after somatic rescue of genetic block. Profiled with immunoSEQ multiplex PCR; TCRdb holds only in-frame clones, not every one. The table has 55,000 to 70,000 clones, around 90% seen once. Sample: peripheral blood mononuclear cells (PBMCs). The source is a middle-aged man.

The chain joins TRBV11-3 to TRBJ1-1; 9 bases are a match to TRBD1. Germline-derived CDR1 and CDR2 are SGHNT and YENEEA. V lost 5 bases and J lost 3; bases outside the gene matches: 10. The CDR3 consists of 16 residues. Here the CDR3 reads CASSQGPGQGDTEAFF. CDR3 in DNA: TGTGCCAGCAGCCAAGGTCCGGGACAGGGTGACACTGAAGCTTTCTTT.

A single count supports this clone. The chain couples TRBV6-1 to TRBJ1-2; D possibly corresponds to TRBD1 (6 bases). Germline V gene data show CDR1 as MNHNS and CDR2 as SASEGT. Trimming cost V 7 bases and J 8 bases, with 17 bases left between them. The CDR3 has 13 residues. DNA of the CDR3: TGTGCCAGCACCCCTCAGGGGAGGTGGGGCTACACCTTC. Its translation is CASTPQGRWGYTF.

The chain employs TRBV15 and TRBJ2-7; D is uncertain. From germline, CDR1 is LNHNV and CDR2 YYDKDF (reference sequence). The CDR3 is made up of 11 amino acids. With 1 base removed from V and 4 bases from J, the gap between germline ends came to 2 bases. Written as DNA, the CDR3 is TGTGCCACCAGCAGAGGATACGAGCAGTACTTC. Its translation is CATSRGYEQYF.

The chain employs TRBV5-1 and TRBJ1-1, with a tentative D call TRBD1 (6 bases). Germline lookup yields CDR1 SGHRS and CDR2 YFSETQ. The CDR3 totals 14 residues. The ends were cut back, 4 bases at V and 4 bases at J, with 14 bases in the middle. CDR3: CASSQTGLPTEAFF. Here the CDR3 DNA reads TGCGCCAGCAGCCAGACAGGACTTCCCACTGAAGCTTTCTTT.

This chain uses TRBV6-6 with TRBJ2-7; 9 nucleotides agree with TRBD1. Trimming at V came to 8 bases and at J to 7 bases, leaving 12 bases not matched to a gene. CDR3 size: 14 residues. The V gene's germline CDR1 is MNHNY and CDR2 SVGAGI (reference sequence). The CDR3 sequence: CASRRGQGLEEQYF. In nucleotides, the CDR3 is TGTGCCAGCCGCCGGGGACAGGGTCTGGAGGAGCAGTACTTC.

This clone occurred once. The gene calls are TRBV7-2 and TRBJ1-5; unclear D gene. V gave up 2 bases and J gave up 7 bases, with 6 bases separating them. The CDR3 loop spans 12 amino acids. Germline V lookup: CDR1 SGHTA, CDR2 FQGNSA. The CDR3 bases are TGTGCCAGCAGCTTAATGGGGCAGCCCCAGCATTTT. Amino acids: CASSLMGQPQHF. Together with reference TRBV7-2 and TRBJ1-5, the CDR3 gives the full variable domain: GAGVSQSPSNKVTEKGKDVELRCDPISGHTALYWYRQSLGQGLEFLIYFQGNSAPDKSGLPSDRFSAERTGGSVSTLTIQRTQQEDSAVYLCASSLMGQPQHFGDGTRLSIL.